Each of the 5 T cell receptor beta chains below was sequenced from the same sample in a study of blood T cell repertoires in COVID-19. This table comes from immunoSEQ multiplex PCR, and its TCRdb copy is limited to in-frame clones, with some not included. The table shows approximately 140,000 clones, with about 88% occurring only once. Sequencing input: peripheral blood. All receptors come from a human donor with COVID-19, enrolled during active disease. The donor label of this sample is uncertain.

The chain couples TRBV6-5 to TRBJ1-2, with D maybe TRBD1 (6 bases). Per the germline V gene, CDR1 is MNHEY and CDR2 is SVGAGI. The ends were cut back, 6 bases at V and 4 bases at J, with 12 bases in the middle. CDR3 length: 13 amino acids. CDR3 DNA sequence: TGTGCCAGCAGGACCGGACAGAGCTATGGCTACACCTTC. Its protein is CASRTGQSYGYTF.

This clone was seen more than once but under ten times. This rearrangement joins TRBV10-2 to TRBJ1-5; 8 bases agree with TRBD1. With V trimmed by 7 bases and J by 3 bases, 5 bases remained unmatched. This CDR3 spans 14 amino acids. The germline gives CDR1 WSHSY, CDR2 SAAADI. The CDR3 DNA sequence: TGCGCCAGCAACGGACAGGGCCCCAATCAGCCCCAGCATTTT. Protein sequence: CASNGQGPNQPQHF.

This chain connects TRBV5-5 to TRBJ1-1, with D maybe TRBD1 (5 bases). The ends were cut back, 2 bases at V and 4 bases at J, with 12 bases in the middle. The CDR3 has 14 residues. Per the germline V gene, CDR1 is SGHKS and CDR2 is YYEKEE (reference sequence). DNA for the CDR3: TGTGCCAGCAGCTTATGGGGACTAAGCACTGAAGCTTTCTTT. This gives the protein CASSLWGLSTEAFF.

The CDR3 DNA is TGTGCCAGCAGCTTCGCACAGGGGGCTGTTGGCTACACCTTC. Translation gives CASSFAQGAVGYTF. The V call is TRBV5-4, the J call TRBJ1-2, with 9 bases lining up with TRBD1. Per germline, CDR1 SGHNT and CDR2 YYREEE (reference sequence). V lost 2 bases and J lost 7; bases outside the gene matches: 6. The CDR3 contains 14 residues. The full variable domain, its missing parts supplied by reference TRBV5-4 and TRBJ1-2, is ETGVTQSPTHLIKTRGQQVTLRCSSQSGHNTVSWYQQALGQGPQFIFQYYREEENGRGNFPPRFSGLQFPNYSSELNVNALELDDSALYLCASSFAQGAVGYTFGSGTRLTVV.

This chain uses TRBV6-6 with TRBJ2-5; 7 positions match TRBD2. This CDR3 has 18 amino acids. V dropped 5 bases and J dropped 2; count of bases not matched to a gene: 17. Per the germline V gene, CDR1 is MNHNY and CDR2 is SVGAGI (reference sequence). CDR3: CASSPQIRLAAAQETQYF. The CDR3 DNA is TGTGCCAGCAGTCCCCAGATTAGACTAGCAGCAGCTCAAGAGACCCAGTACTTC.